The sequence of this TCR beta chain was determined in a study of T-cell reconstitution after alpha-beta-depleted transplantation in children. It was with unique molecular identifiers that the TCRbeta library was prepared. From the PCR reads, TCRdb called clonotypes with MiXCR, one entry per CDR3 protein. The sample lists fewer than 700,000 distinct CDR3 sequences, roughly 13% seen once, with about 2.2% in the top ten. In its sample, this clonotype was seen a few times. The antigen is undetermined. Study-level findings and limits: Recipient T cells and thymic progenitors that survived were the source of the high TCRbeta diversity seen at day 60 in some patients. At around two months after transplant, the alpha-beta T cells were reportedly derived from several hundred expanded clones that came from non-depleted graft cells. The authors attributed T-cell counts and diversity one year after transplant mostly to newly produced T cells.

Trimming removed 2 bases at V and 5 bases at J, with 12 bases between. There are 13 residues in the CDR3. The germline V gene has CDR1 SQVTM and CDR2 ANQGSEA. The TCR was taken from a male patient younger than 18 who had a stem cell transplant for acute myeloid leukemia, so the T cells may come from the graft donor. The chain combines TRBV29-1 with TRBJ1-1; D gene unclear. Specimen: PBMCs, mostly from graft donor cells, collected 360 days after TCRalphabeta/CD19-depleted stem cell transplant. The CDR3 here is CSVEQAPGTEAFF. DNA of the CDR3: TGCAGCGTTGAACAGGCCCCGGGGACTGAAGCTTTCTTT. Using reference TRBV29-1 and TRBJ1-1 for the parts outside the CDR3, the full variable domain is SAVISQKPSRDICQRGTSLTIQCQVDSQVTMMFWYRQQPGQSLTLIATANQGSEATYESGFVIDKFPISRPNLTFSTLTVSNMSPEDSSIYLCSVEQAPGTEAFFGQGTRLTVV.